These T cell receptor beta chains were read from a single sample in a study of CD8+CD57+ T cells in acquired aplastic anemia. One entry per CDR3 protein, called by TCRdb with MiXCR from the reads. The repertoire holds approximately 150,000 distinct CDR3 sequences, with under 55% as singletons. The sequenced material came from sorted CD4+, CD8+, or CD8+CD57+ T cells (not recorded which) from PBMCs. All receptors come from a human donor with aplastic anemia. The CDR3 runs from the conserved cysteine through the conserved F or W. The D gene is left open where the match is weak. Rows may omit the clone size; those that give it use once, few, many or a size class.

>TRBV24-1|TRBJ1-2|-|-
CATSGPTDSYGYTF
TGTGCCACCAGTGGCCCGACGGACTCCTATGGCTACACCTTC
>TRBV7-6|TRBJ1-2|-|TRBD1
CASSPEGQGVYGYTF
TGTGCCAGCAGCCCCGAGGGACAGGGTGTCTATGGCTACACCTTC
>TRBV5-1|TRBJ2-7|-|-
CASSLLPRDEQYF
TGCGCCAGCAGCTTGCTCCCAAGGGACGAGCAGTACTTC
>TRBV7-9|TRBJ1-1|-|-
CASSSGTTEAFF
TGTGCCAGCAGCTCTGGGACGACTGAAGCTTTCTTT
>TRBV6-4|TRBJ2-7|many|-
CASSDSLAPLPYEQYF
TGTGCCAGCAGTGACTCGTTAGCCCCGTTGCCCTACGAGCAGTACTTC
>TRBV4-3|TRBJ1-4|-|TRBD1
CASSQIETGVEKLFF
TGCGCCAGCAGCCAAATTGAAACAGGGGTGGAAAAACTGTTTTTT
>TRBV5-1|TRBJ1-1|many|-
CASSLMGEGNTEAFF
TGCGCCAGCAGCTTGATGGGGGAGGGTAACACTGAAGCTTTCTTT
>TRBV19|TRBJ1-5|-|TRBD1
CASSRGGQGRQPQHF
TGTGCCAGTAGTAGGGGGGGACAGGGGCGTCAGCCCCAGCATTTT
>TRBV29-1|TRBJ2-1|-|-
CSVAPDYNEQFF
TGCAGCGTTGCCCCAGACTACAATGAGCAGTTCTTC
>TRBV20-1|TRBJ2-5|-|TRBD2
CSVGGVPQETQYF
TGCAGTGTGGGGGGGGTGCCCCAAGAGACCCAGTACTTC
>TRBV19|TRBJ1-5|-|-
CASTKGGQPQHF
TGTGCCAGTACCAAGGGGGGGCAGCCCCAGCATTTT
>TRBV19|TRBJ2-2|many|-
CASRPGGRRNTGELFF
TGTGCCAGTAGACCCGGGGGACGGAGGAACACCGGGGAGCTGTTTTTT
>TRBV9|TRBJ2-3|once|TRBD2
CASSVAGGPVDTQYF
TGTGCCAGCAGCGTAGCGGGGGGGCCGGTAGATACGCAGTATTTT
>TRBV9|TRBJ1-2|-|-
CASSAELGGSSYGYTF
TGTGCCAGCAGCGCCGAACTGGGCGGATCTAGCTATGGCTACACCTTC
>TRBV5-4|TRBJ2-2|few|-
CASSLDQTGASGELFF
TGTGCCAGCAGCTTAGACCAGACGGGGGCAAGCGGGGAGCTGTTTTTT
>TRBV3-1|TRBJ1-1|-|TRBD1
CASSPYPGTGKGTEAFF
TGTGCCAGCAGCCCGTATCCCGGGACAGGGAAGGGGACTGAAGCTTTCTTT
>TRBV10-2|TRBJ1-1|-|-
CASTTGFFGTEAFF
TGCGCCAGCACCACAGGGTTTTTTGGCACTGAAGCTTTCTTT
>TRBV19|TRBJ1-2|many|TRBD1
CASKLRDRLYGYTF
TGTGCCAGTAAACTCCGGGACAGGTTATATGGCTACACCTTC
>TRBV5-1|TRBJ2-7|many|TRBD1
CASSAGQGRHEQYF
TGCGCCAGCAGTGCGGGACAGGGTCGGCACGAGCAGTACTTC
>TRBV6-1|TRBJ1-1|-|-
CASSTRREYTEAFF
TGTGCCAGCAGTACCCGTCGAGAGTACACTGAAGCTTTCTTT
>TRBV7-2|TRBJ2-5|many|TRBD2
CASSPTGLAGRTQYF
TGTGCCAGCAGCCCTACGGGACTAGCGGGGCGGACCCAGTACTTC
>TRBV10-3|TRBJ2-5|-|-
CAISDGVHQETQYF
TGTGCCATCAGTGACGGGGTGCACCAAGAGACCCAGTACTTC
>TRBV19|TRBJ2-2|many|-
CASSKFGTGELFF
TGTGCCAGTAGTAAATTCGGCACCGGGGAGCTGTTTTTT
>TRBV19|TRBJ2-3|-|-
CASQIGLGTDTQYF
TGTGCCAGCCAGATCGGACTGGGGACAGATACGCAGTATTTT
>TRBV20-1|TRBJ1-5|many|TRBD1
CSAREGTGGRSWPQHF
TGCAGTGCTAGAGAAGGGACAGGGGGAAGGAGTTGGCCCCAGCATTTT
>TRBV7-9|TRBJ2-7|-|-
CASSLVRGAEYF
TGTGCCAGCAGCTTAGTTCGGGGAGCCGAGTACTTC
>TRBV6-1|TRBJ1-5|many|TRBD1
CASSQGQGRQPQHF
TGTGCCAGCAGCCAGGGACAGGGGAGACAGCCCCAGCATTTT
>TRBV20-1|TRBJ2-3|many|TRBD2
CSASLAGGPADTQYF
TGCAGTGCCAGTCTAGCGGGGGGCCCGGCGGATACGCAGTATTTT
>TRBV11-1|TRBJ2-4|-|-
CASSLGDRVAKNIQYF
TGTGCCAGCAGCCTGGGGGACCGTGTGGCCAAAAACATTCAGTACTTC
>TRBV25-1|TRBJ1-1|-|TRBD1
CASSERDSLNTEAFF
TGTGCCAGCAGTGAACGGGACAGCCTGAACACTGAAGCTTTCTTT
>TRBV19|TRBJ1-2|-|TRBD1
CASRSGTGRSGYTF
TGTGCCAGTAGGTCCGGGACAGGGCGTTCTGGCTACACCTTC
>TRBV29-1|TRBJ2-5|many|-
CSARPAGETQYF
TGCAGCGCACGGCCTGCAGGGGAGACCCAGTACTTC